The 22 T cell receptor beta chains below were found in one sample sequenced in a study of cytomegalovirus exposure and HLA in healthy donors. The PCR was carried out with 60 Vbeta primers and 13 Jbeta primers. Sequenced by immunoSEQ multiplex PCR; TCRdb stores in-frame clones only, minus some. The ten top clones account for approximately 0.88%, within a sample of 110,000 to 150,000 clones. Material: PBMCs. These receptors were collected from a male donor in good health and CMV-seronegative.

This rearrangement joins TRBV7-9 to TRBJ1-6, with TRBD1 identical over 7 bases. The V gene end was trimmed by 1 base and the J gene end by 8 bases; junction bases not matched to a gene: 2. The CDR3 is 14 residues long. The germline V gene encodes CDR1 SEHNR and CDR2 FQNEAQ (reference sequence). The CDR3 is CASSLDRGDSPLHF. DNA for the CDR3: TGTGCCAGCAGCTTAGACAGGGGTGATTCACCCCTCCACTTT.

The chain combines TRBV5-1 with TRBJ2-7; D call uncertain. This CDR3 spans 13 amino acids. V shed 0 bases and J shed 4 bases, with 8 bases lying between them. Germline V CDR1 and CDR2: SGHRS, YFSETQ. CDR3 nucleotides: TGCGCCAGCAGCTTGGGACCGGAGTACGAGCAGTACTTC. Its protein is CASSLGPEYEQYF. Filled out from reference TRBV5-1 and TRBJ2-7, the complete variable domain reads KAGVTQTPRYLIKTRGQQVTLSCSPISGHRSVSWYQQTPGQGLQFLFEYFSETQRNKGNFPGRFSGRQFSNSRSEMNVSTLELGDSALYLCASSLGPEYEQYFGPGTRLTVT.

This chain connects TRBV7-9 to TRBJ1-1; the D is unclear. The CDR3 loop spans 11 amino acids. V lost 3 bases, J lost 8 bases, and 7 bases lay in between. The V gene's germline CDR1 is SEHNR and CDR2 FQNEAQ (reference sequence). CDR3 loop: CASSFGREAFF. The CDR3 DNA is TGTGCCAGCAGCTTTGGCAGGGAAGCTTTCTTT.

The chain recombines TRBV7-8 with TRBJ2-3, with 8 bases matching TRBD2. The CDR3 has 16 amino acids. Germline V gene sequence: CDR1 SGHVS, CDR2 FQNEAQ. Losses at the gene ends were 0 bases for V and 1 base for J; bases not matched to a gene: 3. CDR3 in DNA: TGTGCCAGCAGCTTAGCGGGCGGGGGGCGCACAGATACGCAGTATTTT. Protein sequence: CASSLAGGGRTDTQYF. The full variable domain, completed using reference TRBV7-8 and TRBJ2-3, is GAGVSQSPRYKVAKRGQDVALRCDPISGHVSLFWYQQALGQGPEFLTYFQNEAQLDKSGLPSDRFFAERPEGSVSTLKIQRTQQEDSAVYLCASSLAGGGRTDTQYFGPGTRLTVL.

The chain recombines TRBV11-2 with TRBJ2-7; TRBD1 agrees at 7 bases. CDR1 and CDR2 (germline): SGHAT, FQNNGV. The junction had 1 base not matched to a gene; V was cut back by 8 bases and J by 3 bases. The CDR3 contains 11 residues. The CDR3 loop is CASAGGYEQYF. The CDR3 region has the DNA TGTGCCAGCGCAGGGGGCTACGAGCAGTACTTC.

The V and J genes are TRBV2 and TRBJ1-5, with 8 bases identical to TRBD1. The CDR3 extends over 13 amino acids. The J segment lost 4 bases and the V segment lost 10 bases, leaving 6 bases of the junction unmatched. Germline CDR1 and CDR2: SNHLY and FYNNEI. In DNA, the CDR3 is TGTGCCACCTCGGGACAGGATAATCAGCCCCAGCATTTT. Its translation is CATSGQDNQPQHF.

This rearrangement joins TRBV7-2 to TRBJ1-6; possible D gene TRBD1, 5 bases. CDR3 size: 14 residues. Trimming shortened V by 0 bases and J by 8 bases, and 8 bases separated the two germline ends. CDR1 is SGHTA, CDR2 FQGNSA, per germline. CDR3 residues: CASSLAAGYSPLHF. The CDR3 bases are TGTGCCAGCAGCTTAGCTGCAGGGTATTCACCCCTCCACTTT.

The CDR3 DNA reads as TGTGCCTGCCCACCCCTGAAGAGCGATGGCTACACCTTC. Its protein is CACPPLKSDGYTF. J is TRBJ1-2 and V is TRBV30; D remains unclear. CDR3 length: 13 residues. Germline V gene sequence: CDR1 GTSNPN, CDR2 SVGIG (reference sequence). The V end lost 6 bases, the J end lost 6 bases, and 17 bases lay between the germline ends.

The chain uses TRBV6-1 and TRBJ2-1, with TRBD2 identical over 9 bases. CDR1 and CDR2 (germline): MNHNS, SASEGT. The CDR3 contains 19 residues. The V segment lost 2 bases and the J segment 5 bases; nucleotides outside the gene matches: 16. CDR3 nucleotides: TGTGCCAGCAGTGAATTCCCCGCGGCTAGCGGGACGACCAACAATGAGCAGTTCTTC. Encoded protein: CASSEFPAASGTTNNEQFF.

V gene TRBV4-3 combines with J gene TRBJ2-2, with 8 positions matching TRBD1. CDR1 is LGHNA, CDR2 YSLEER, per germline. CDR3 length equals 15 residues. V gave up 5 bases and J gave up 7 bases; unmatched junction bases: 9. Here the CDR3 reads CASSTGTGADGELFF. The CDR3 DNA is TGCGCCAGCAGCACCGGGACAGGTGCGGACGGGGAGCTGTTTTTT.

This rearrangement joins TRBV18 to TRBJ2-1; D is unclear. The germline CDR1 and CDR2 sequences are KGHSH and LQKENI. The CDR3 has 14 residues. V gave up 2 bases and J gave up 9 bases, with 14 bases separating them. The chain's CDR3 is CASSPWSSGREQFF. The CDR3 DNA follows: TGTGCCAGCTCACCATGGTCCTCAGGCCGTGAGCAGTTCTTC. Full variable domain (rest looked up from reference TRBV18 and TRBJ2-1): NAGVMQNPRHLVRRRGQEARLRCSPMKGHSHVYWYRQLPEEGLKFMVYLQKENIIDESGMPKERFSAEFPKEGPSILRIQQVVRGDSAAYFCASSPWSSGREQFFGPGTRLTVL.

The rearrangement uses TRBV5-1 and TRBJ2-1; 16 nucleotides align to TRBD2. This CDR3 has 17 amino acids. Germline V gene data show CDR1 as SGHRS and CDR2 as YFSETQ. After removal of 1 base from V and 8 bases from J, the junction contained 6 bases not matched to a gene. The CDR3 region is CASSLQGLAGGIDEQFF. As DNA, the CDR3 is TGCGCCAGCAGCTTGCAGGGACTAGCGGGGGGGATAGATGAGCAGTTCTTC.

The chain is built from TRBV9 and TRBJ1-3; D ambiguous. V was pared by 0 bases and J by 1 base, with 8 bases between. The CDR3 is 15 amino acids. Germline assignment: CDR1 SGDLS and CDR2 YYNGEE. The CDR3 region is CASSVESISGNTIYF. CDR3 DNA sequence: TGTGCCAGCAGCGTAGAATCAATTTCTGGAAACACCATATATTTT.

CDR3 in amino acids: CASSYTRGSLNTEAFF. In DNA form, the CDR3 reads TGTGCCAGCAGTTATACCAGGGGGAGTCTGAACACTGAAGCTTTCTTT. The chain joins TRBV6-5 to TRBJ1-1; 7 bases match TRBD1. CDR3 length equals 16 residues. Germline loops: CDR1 MNHEY, CDR2 SVGAGI. Unmatched junction bases numbered 7, after V lost 3 bases and J lost 0 bases.

This rearrangement joins TRBV27 to TRBJ2-1; 8 positions agree with TRBD2. The CDR3 loop spans 14 amino acids. After removal of 6 bases from V and 7 bases from J, the junction contained 8 bases not matched to a gene. Germline-derived CDR1 and CDR2 are MNHEY and SMNVEV (reference sequence). The CDR3 DNA sequence: TGTGCCAGCAGCTCCCGGGGGGGGATTAATGAGCAGTTCTTC. Its protein product is CASSSRGGINEQFF.

This chain links TRBV10-1 with TRBJ2-1; the match to TRBD1 covers 10 bases. The CDR3 runs to 16 residues. V shed 1 base and J 8 bases; nucleotides not matched to a gene: 8. Germline V lookup: CDR1 WNHNN, CDR2 SYGVQD (reference sequence). This chain's CDR3 is CASSEWSRDRGDEQFF. The CDR3 DNA sequence: TGCGCCAGCAGTGAGTGGTCCCGGGACAGGGGCGATGAGCAGTTCTTC.

The CDR3 sequence is CASSLGLRGDEQYF. As DNA, the CDR3 is TGTGCCAGCAGTTTAGGACTTCGGGGTGACGAGCAGTACTTC. The rearrangement uses TRBV28 and TRBJ2-7; D is perhaps TRBD2 (5 bases). The germline V gene encodes CDR1 MDHEN and CDR2 SYDVKM. V shed 2 bases and J shed 5 bases, with 13 bases lying between them. This CDR3 comprises 14 residues.

The chain combines TRBV2 with TRBJ2-5; TRBD1 aligns across 11 bases. Germline V gives CDR1 SNHLY, CDR2 FYNNEI. Germline trimming cut 7 bases from V and 2 bases from J; bases unmatched to any gene: 9. CDR3 length: 16 amino acids. CDR3 loop: CASTRTGGIEQETQYF. The CDR3 bases are TGTGCCAGCACCCGGACAGGGGGCATCGAGCAAGAGACCCAGTACTTC.

The chain is built from TRBV29-1 and TRBJ1-2, with 7 nucleotides matching TRBD1. J was trimmed by 4 bases and V by 1 base; bases with no gene match: 6. The CDR3 runs to 14 residues. Germline CDR1 reads SQVTM; CDR2 reads ANQGSEA. CDR3 protein: CSVEGQGGGYGYTF. CDR3 DNA sequence: TGCAGCGTTGAAGGGCAGGGGGGAGGCTATGGCTACACCTTC.

The chain combines TRBV30 with TRBJ2-3, with a tentative D call TRBD1 (6 bases). The CDR3 consists of 15 residues. CDR1 GTSNPN and CDR2 SVGIG come from the germline V gene (reference sequence). The V gene lost 4 bases and the J gene lost 0 bases, with 14 bases spanning the gap. The CDR3 sequence is CAWTLTGRSTDTQYF. As DNA, the CDR3 is TGTGCCTGGACCCTAACAGGGCGCAGCACAGATACGCAGTATTTT.

V gene TRBV27 combines with J gene TRBJ1-5; the match to TRBD1 covers 8 bases. The germline gives CDR1 MNHEY, CDR2 SMNVEV (reference sequence). The CDR3 runs 18 residues. J lost 0 bases, V lost 3 bases, and 10 bases had no gene match. This chain's CDR3 is CASSFPDREVDSNQPQHF. The CDR3 DNA sequence: TGTGCCAGCAGTTTCCCGGACAGGGAGGTCGATAGCAATCAGCCCCAGCATTTT.

The genes are TRBV5-1 and TRBJ1-1; 12 bases fit TRBD1. From germline, CDR1 is SGHRS and CDR2 YFSETQ. This CDR3 contains 16 residues. With 2 bases clipped from V and 2 bases from J, the junction kept 4 bases outside the gene matches. In nucleotides, the CDR3 is TGCGCCAGCAGCTTCGGGACAGGGGGCGTAAACACTGAAGCTTTCTTT. Amino acids: CASSFGTGGVNTEAFF. The full variable domain, with the rest looked up from reference TRBV5-1 and TRBJ1-1, is KAGVTQTPRYLIKTRGQQVTLSCSPISGHRSVSWYQQTPGQGLQFLFEYFSETQRNKGNFPGRFSGRQFSNSRSEMNVSTLELGDSALYLCASSFGTGGVNTEAFFGQGTRLTVV.